This T cell receptor (beta chain) is drawn from a study of cytomegalovirus exposure and HLA in healthy donors. 13 Jbeta primers and 60 Vbeta primers were used for the PCR. Using immunoSEQ multiplex PCR, the repertoire was profiled, and TCRdb retains in-frame clones only, with some absent. This sample has some 200,000 clones, with roughly 12% found just once. This clone was recorded a few times. What it binds is not known. Overall study results and limits: Most TCR sequences were uncommon, yet certain public TCRs appeared in many donors. Later analysis showed TCR association rates varying by HLA locus, highest for DRB1 and lowest for HLA-C. Follow-up analysis seemed to connect common viral pathogens with several of the most significant clusters identified. According to an earlier analysis, most TCR beta V segments yielded productive rearrangements about 90% or about 30% of the time.

Germline V gives CDR1 GTSNPN, CDR2 SVGIG (reference sequence). This CDR3 region has 14 residues. Trimming left V 3 bases short and J 1 base short, with 12 bases between. The chain uses TRBV30 and TRBJ2-5, with D perhaps matching TRBD2 (6 bases). The sample comprised PBMCs. The receptor was isolated from a man in his fifties in good health and CMV-seropositive. CDR3 bases: TGTGCCTGGAGCTTCGGGACTGGCCAAGAGACCCAGTACTTC. Amino acid sequence: CAWSFGTGQETQYF.